This T cell receptor (beta chain) appears in the sequencing data of a study of technical replicates of blood from four donors. Germline V gene lookup returns CDR1 KGHSH and CDR2 LQKENI. CDR3 length: 17 residues. V shed 3 bases and J shed 5 bases, with 20 bases lying between them. This table comes from immunoSEQ multiplex PCR, and its TCRdb copy is limited to in-frame clones, with some not included. The repertoire includes around 50,000 clones, 92% of them detected once, and about 3.8% sits in the top ten. The chain carries TRBV18 and TRBJ2-1; D possibly corresponds to TRBD1 (6 bases). What was sequenced was PBMCs. This receptor was taken from a human donor in good health. Some clones in this sample may be carry-over from other donors' samples. The CDR3, as DNA: TGTGCCAGCTCACCTACATTGGGGACAACACTTAACAATGAGCAGTTCTTC. Its translation is CASSPTLGTTLNNEQFF.